The clone carrying this T cell receptor beta chain ranks as medium-sized. The target antigen is unknown. The source of the sample is a study of CD4+ T cells in melanoma. Study findings and constraints: CD8+ T cell, macrophage and B cell function reportedly correlated with neoantigen-specific CD4+ T cells. Reportedly, melanoma neoantigen-specific CD4+ T cells showed varied differentiation states.

The germline gives CDR1 LNHDA, CDR2 SQIVND (reference sequence). This CDR3 is 14 amino acids long. The V segment lost 3 bases and the J segment 4 bases; nucleotides outside the gene matches: 2. Only in-frame clones appear in the TCRdb table, and some are missing; sequencing was by immunoSEQ multiplex PCR. The table has about 55,000 clones, approximately 70% seen once. Sequencing was done on a sample of tumor tissue. The TCR sequence derives from a human donor with melanoma. This chain uses TRBV19 with TRBJ1-5, with 8 bases lining up with TRBD1. The CDR3 DNA sequence: TGTGCCAGTAGTATCGGACAGGGTAATCAGCCCCAGCATTTT. This translates into CASSIGQGNQPQHF.